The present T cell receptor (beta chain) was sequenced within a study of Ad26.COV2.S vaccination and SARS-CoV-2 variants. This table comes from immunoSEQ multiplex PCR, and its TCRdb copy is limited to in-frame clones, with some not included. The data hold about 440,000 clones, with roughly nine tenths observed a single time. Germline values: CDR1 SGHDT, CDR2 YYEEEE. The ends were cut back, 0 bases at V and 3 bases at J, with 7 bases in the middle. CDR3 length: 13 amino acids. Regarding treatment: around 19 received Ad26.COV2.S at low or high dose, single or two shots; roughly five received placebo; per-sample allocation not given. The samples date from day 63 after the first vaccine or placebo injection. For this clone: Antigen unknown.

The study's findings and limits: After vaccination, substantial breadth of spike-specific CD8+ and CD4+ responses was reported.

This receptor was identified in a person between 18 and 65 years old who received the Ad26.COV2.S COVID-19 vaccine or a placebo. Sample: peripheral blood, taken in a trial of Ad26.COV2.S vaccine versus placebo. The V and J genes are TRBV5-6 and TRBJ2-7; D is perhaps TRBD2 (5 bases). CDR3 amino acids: CASSLGRNYEQYF. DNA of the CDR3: TGTGCCAGCAGCTTGGGGAGGAACTACGAGCAGTACTTC.